This paragraph covers one T cell receptor beta chain sequence. Antigen unknown. This specimen belongs to a study of identical twins. General study findings and limits: Fewer insertions characterized abundant cord blood beta clonotypes, whereas memory repertoires showed none.

Addition of a universal primer site occurred through template switching, and cDNA carried unique molecular identifiers. Using its own MiXCR run on the 5' RACE reads, TCRdb lists one record per CDR3 protein. Among 1.5 million to 2 million distinct CDR3 sequences, around 29% were seen once, and the ten largest hold about 0.27%. Trimming pared 0 bases from V and 7 bases from J, leaving 7 bases between. Germline V CDR1 and CDR2: DFQATT, SNEGSKA (reference sequence). The CDR3 has 12 amino acids. Source material: cord blood. The receptor comes from a newborn girl in good health. This chain joins TRBV20-1 and TRBJ2-1; D is unresolved. The CDR3 DNA is TGCAGTGCTAGAGAGGGCCTTAATGAGCAGTTCTTC. It translates to CSAREGLNEQFF.